The source of this TCR beta chain is a study of cytomegalovirus exposure and HLA in healthy donors. Overall study findings and caveats: TCR beta V- and J-gene trimming, according to a later analysis, was linked to a missense DCLRE1C variant. The study reported that TCR beta sequences accurately predicted HLA-A and HLA-B alleles in most subjects.

V shed 6 bases and J 4 bases; nucleotides not matched to a gene: 10. This CDR3 is 15 amino acids long. CDR1 and CDR2 from the germline V gene are SNHLY and FYNNEI. PCR amplification relied on 60 Vbeta primers (plus 13 Jbeta primers). Assay used: immunoSEQ multiplex PCR; TCRdb lists only in-frame clones, some missing. The data contain 250,000 to 350,000 clones, about nine tenths of them singletons. This clone has just a few counts. What it binds is unknown. This TCR was sampled from a man between 35 and 55 years old in good health and CMV-seropositive. Material for sequencing was PBMCs. The rearrangement joins TRBV2 to TRBJ1-1, with 8 bases identical to TRBD1. CDR3 amino acids: CASRPNGDRSTEAFF. CDR3 DNA: TGTGCCAGCAGGCCCAATGGGGACAGGTCCACTGAAGCTTTCTTT. The full variable domain, with the rest looked up from reference TRBV2 and TRBJ1-1, is EPEVTQTPSHQVTQMGQEVILRCVPISNHLYFYWYRQILGQKVEFLVSFYNNEISEKSEIFDDQFSVERPDGSNFTLKIRSTKLEDSAMYFCASRPNGDRSTEAFFGQGTRLTVV.